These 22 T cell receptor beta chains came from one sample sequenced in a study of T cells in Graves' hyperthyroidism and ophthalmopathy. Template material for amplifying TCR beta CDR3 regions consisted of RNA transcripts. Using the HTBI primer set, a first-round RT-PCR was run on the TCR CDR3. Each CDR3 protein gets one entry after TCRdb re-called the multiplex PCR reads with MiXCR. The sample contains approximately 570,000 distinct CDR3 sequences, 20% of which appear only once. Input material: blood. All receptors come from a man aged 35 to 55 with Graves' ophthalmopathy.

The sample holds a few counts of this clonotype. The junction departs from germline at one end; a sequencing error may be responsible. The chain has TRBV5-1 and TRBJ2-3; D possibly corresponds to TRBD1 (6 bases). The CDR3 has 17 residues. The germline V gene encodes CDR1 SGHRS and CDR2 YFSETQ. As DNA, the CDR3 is TGCGCCGGCAGCTTCTTCCCGACAGGAGAGGGCACAGATACGCAGTATTTT. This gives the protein CAGSFFPTGEGTDTQYF.

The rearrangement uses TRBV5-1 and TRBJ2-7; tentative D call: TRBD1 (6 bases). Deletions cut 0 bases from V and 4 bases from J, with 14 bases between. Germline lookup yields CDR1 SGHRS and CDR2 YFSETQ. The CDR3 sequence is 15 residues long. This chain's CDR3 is CASSLGNGQNYEQYF. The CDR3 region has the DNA TGCGCCAGCAGCTTGGGCAACGGACAGAATTACGAGCAGTACTTC.

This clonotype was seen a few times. As DNA, the CDR3 is TGTGCCAGCAGTTCTCTAGCGACCTACACCGGGGAGCTGTTTTTT. This translates into CASSSLATYTGELFF. The chain recombines TRBV12-3 or TRBV12-4 with TRBJ2-2; perhaps TRBD2 as D (6 bases). The CDR3 spans 15 residues. V dropped 4 bases and J dropped 3 bases, with 12 bases sitting between them.

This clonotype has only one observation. Here the CDR3 reads CASSGTHRRSSGNTIYF. The CDR3 DNA reads as TGTGCCAGCAGCGGGACCCACAGGCGCTCCTCTGGAAACACCATATATTTT. The rearrangement links TRBV7-9 to TRBJ1-3, with D possibly being TRBD1 (5 bases). V lost 5 bases, J lost 0 bases, and 17 bases lay in between. The CDR3 consists of 17 residues. In germline, CDR1 is SEHNR, CDR2 FQNEAQ (reference sequence).

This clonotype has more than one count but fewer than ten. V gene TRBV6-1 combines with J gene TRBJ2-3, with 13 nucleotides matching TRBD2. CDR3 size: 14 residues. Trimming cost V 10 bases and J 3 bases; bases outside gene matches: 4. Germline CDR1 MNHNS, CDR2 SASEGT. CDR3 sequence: CATGLAGVTDTQYF. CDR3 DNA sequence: TGTGCCACCGGACTAGCGGGAGTTACAGATACGCAGTATTTT.

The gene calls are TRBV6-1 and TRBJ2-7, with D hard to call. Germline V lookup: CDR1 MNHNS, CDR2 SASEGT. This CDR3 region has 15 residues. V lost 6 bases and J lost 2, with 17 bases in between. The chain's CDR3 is CASRGVDPVPYEQYF. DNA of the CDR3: TGTGCCAGCAGGGGCGTAGACCCGGTTCCCTACGAGCAGTACTTC.

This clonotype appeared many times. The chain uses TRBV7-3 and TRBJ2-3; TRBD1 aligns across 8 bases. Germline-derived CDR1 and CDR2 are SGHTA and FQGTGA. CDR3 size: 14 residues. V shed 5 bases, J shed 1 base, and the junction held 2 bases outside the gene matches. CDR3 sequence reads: CASSKDRGTDTQYF. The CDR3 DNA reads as TGTGCCAGCAGCAAGGACAGGGGCACAGATACGCAGTATTTT.

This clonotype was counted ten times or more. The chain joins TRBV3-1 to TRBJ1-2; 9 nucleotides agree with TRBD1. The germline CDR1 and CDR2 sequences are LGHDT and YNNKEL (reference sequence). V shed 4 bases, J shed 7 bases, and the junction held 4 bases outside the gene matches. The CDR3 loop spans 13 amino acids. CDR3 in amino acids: CASSPGTGIGYTF. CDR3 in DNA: TGTGCCAGCAGCCCCGGGACAGGGATTGGCTACACCTTC.

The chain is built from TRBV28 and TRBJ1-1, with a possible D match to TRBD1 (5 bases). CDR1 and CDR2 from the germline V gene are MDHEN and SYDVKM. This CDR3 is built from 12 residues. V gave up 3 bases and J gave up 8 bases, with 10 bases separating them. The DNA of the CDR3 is TGTGCCAGCAGTTTGGTGGCAGGGGAAGCTTTCTTT. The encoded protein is CASSLVAGEAFF.

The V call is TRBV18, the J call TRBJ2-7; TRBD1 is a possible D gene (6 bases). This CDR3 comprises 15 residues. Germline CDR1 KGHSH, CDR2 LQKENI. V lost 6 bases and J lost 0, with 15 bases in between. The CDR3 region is CASSRTADSSYEQYF. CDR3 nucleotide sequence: TGTGCCAGCTCGCGGACAGCTGATAGCTCCTACGAGCAGTACTTC. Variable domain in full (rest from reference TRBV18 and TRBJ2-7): NAGVMQNPRHLVRRRGQEARLRCSPMKGHSHVYWYRQLPEEGLKFMVYLQKENIIDESGMPKERFSAEFPKEGPSILRIQQVVRGDSAAYFCASSRTADSSYEQYFGPGTRLTVT.

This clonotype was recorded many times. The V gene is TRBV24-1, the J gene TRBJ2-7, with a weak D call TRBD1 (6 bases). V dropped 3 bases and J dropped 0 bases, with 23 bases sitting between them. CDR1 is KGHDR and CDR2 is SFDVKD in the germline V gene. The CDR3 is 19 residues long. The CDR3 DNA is TGTGCCACCAGTGATCTCTTAAGGACAGAGCCCCTCCGCTCCTACGAGCAGTACTTC. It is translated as CATSDLLRTEPLRSYEQYF.

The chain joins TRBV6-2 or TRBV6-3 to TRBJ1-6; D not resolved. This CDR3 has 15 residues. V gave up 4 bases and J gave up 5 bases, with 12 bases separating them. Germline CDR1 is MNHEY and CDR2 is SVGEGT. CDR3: CASSSPVGNNSPLHF. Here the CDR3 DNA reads TGTGCCAGCAGTTCCCCGGTGGGGAATAATTCACCCCTCCACTTT.

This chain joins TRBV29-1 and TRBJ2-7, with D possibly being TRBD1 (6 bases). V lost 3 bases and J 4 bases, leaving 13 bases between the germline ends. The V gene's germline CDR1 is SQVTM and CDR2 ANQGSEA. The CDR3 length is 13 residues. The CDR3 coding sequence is TGCAGCGTTGAGTCCGGCAGGGGTTACGAGCAGTACTTC. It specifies CSVESGRGYEQYF.

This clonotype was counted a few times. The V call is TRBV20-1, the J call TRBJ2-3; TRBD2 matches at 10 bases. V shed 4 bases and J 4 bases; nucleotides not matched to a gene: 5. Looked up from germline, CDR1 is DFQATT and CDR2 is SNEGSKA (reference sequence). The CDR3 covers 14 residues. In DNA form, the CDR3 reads TGCAGTGCTACCTCAAGCGGGGGGGCAGATACGCAGTATTTT. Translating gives CSATSSGGADTQYF.

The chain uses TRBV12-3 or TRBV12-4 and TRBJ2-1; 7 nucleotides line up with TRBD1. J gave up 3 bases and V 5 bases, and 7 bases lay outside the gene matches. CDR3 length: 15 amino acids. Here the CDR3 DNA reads TGTGCCAGCAGTCCCCAGGGACAGCTCTACAATGAGCAGTTCTTC. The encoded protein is CASSPQGQLYNEQFF.

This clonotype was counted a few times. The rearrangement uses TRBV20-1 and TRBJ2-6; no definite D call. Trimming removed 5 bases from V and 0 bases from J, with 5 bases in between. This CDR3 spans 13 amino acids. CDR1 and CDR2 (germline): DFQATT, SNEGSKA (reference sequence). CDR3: CSADNSGANVLTF. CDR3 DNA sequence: TGCAGTGCTGACAACTCTGGGGCCAACGTCCTGACTTTC.

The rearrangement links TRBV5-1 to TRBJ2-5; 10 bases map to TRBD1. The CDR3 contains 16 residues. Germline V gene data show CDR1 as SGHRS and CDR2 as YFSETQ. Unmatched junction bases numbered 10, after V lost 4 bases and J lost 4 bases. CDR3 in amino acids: CASSLGTGAALETQYF. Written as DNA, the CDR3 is TGCGCCAGCAGCCTAGGGACAGGGGCGGCTTTAGAGACCCAGTACTTC.

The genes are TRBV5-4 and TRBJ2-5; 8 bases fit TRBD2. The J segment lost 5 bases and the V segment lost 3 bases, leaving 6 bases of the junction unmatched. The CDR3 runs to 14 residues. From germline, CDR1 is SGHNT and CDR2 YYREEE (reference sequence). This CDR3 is CASSSGGARETQYF. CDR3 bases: TGTGCCAGCAGCTCGGGGGGGGCACGTGAGACCCAGTACTTC.

In nucleotides, the CDR3 is TGTGCCAGCATCCCCCCGGGACAGGGCCATCACCCAGGGTTCTTC. Its protein is CASIPPGQGHHPGFF. The chain has TRBV28 and TRBJ2-1, with TRBD1 identical over 9 bases. This CDR3 has 15 amino acids. Germline V CDR1 and CDR2: MDHEN, SYDVKM. V was clipped by 7 bases and J by 15 bases; unmatched bases: 19.

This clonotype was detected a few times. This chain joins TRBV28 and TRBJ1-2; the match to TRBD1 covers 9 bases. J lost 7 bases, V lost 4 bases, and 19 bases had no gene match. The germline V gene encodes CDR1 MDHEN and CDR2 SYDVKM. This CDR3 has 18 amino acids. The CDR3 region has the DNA TGTGCCAGCAGTTCGCTAGGATACGGGACAGGGCTTAGCTGTGGCTACACCTTC. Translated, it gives CASSSLGYGTGLSCGYTF.

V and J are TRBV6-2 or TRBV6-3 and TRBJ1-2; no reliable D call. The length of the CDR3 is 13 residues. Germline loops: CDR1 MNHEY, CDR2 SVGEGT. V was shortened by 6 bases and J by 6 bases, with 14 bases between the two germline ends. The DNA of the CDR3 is TGTGCCAGCAGCCGAGAAGGATTCGATGGCTACACCTTC. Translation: CASSREGFDGYTF.

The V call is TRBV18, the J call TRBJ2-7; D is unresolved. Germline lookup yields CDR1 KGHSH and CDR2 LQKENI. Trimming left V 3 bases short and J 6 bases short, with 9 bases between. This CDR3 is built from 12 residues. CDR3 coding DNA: TGTGCCAGCTCACCCGCTCCGGGCGAGCAGTACTTC. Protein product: CASSPAPGEQYF. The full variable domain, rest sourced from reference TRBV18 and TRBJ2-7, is NAGVMQNPRHLVRRRGQEARLRCSPMKGHSHVYWYRQLPEEGLKFMVYLQKENIIDESGMPKERFSAEFPKEGPSILRIQQVVRGDSAAYFCASSPAPGEQYFGPGTRLTVT.